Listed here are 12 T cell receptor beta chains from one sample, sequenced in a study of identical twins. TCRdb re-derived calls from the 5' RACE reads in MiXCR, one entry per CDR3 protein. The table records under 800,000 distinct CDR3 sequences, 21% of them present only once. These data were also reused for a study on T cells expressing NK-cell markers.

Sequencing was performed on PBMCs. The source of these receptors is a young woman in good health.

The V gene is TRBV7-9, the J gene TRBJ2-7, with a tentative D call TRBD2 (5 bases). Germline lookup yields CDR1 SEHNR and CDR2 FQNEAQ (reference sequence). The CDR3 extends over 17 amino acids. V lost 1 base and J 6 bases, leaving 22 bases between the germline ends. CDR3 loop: CASSLVAGRRSGSEQYF. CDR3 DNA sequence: TGTGCCAGCAGCTTAGTTGCGGGTCGCCGCTCTGGCTCCGAGCAGTACTTC. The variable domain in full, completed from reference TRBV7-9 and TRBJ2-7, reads DTGVSQNPRHKITKRGQNVTFRCDPISEHNRLYWYRQTLGQGPEFLTYFQNEAQLEKSRLLSDRFSAERPKGSFSTLEIQRTEQGDSAMYLCASSLVAGRRSGSEQYFGPGTRLTVT.

The chain's CDR3 is CASSFRTSGTQYF. In DNA, the CDR3 is TGTGCCAGCAGCTTCCGGACTTCGGGGACCCAGTACTTC. The chain recombines TRBV5-5 with TRBJ2-5, with D possibly TRBD2 on 5 matching bases. V was clipped by 2 bases and J by 7 bases, with 12 bases between them. The CDR3 has 13 amino acids. The germline CDR1 and CDR2 sequences are SGHKS and YYEKEE (reference sequence). The full variable domain, in which reference TRBV5-5 and TRBJ2-5 provide the parts outside the CDR3, is DAGVTQSPTHLIKTRGQQVTLRCSPISGHKSVSWYQQVLGQGPQFIFQYYEKEERGRGNFPDRFSARQFPNYSSELNVNALLLGDSALYLCASSFRTSGTQYFGPGTRLLVL.

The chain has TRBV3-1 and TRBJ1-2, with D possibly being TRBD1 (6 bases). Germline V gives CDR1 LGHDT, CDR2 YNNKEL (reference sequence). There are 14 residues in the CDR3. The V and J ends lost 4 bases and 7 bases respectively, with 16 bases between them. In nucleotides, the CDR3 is TGTGCCAGCAGCCCACAGGGATCACAGGGTGGCTACACCTTC. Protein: CASSPQGSQGGYTF.

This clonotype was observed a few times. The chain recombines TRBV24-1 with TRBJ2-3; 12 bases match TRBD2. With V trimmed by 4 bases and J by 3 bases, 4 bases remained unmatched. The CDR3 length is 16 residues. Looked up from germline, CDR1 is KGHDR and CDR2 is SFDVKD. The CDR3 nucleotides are TGTGCCACCAGTGACCCGACTAGCGGGGGTACAGATACGCAGTATTTT. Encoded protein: CATSDPTSGGTDTQYF.

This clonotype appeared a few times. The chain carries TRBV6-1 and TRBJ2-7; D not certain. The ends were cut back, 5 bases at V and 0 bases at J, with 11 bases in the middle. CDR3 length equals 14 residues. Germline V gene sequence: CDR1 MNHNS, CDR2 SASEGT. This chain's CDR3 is CASSRVGFSYEQYF. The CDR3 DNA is TGTGCCAGCAGTAGGGTGGGGTTCTCCTACGAGCAGTACTTC.

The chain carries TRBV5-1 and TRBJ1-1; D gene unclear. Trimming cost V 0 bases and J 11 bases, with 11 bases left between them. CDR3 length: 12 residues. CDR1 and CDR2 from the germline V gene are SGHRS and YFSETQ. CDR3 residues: CASSLGERAAFF. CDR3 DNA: TGCGCCAGCAGCTTGGGTGAACGAGCCGCTTTCTTT.

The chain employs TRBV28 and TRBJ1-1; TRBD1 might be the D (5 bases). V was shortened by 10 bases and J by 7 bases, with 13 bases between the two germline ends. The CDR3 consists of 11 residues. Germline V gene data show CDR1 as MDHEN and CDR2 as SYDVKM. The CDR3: CATGQGVEAFF. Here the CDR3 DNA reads TGTGCCACCGGACAAGGGGTTGAAGCTTTCTTT.

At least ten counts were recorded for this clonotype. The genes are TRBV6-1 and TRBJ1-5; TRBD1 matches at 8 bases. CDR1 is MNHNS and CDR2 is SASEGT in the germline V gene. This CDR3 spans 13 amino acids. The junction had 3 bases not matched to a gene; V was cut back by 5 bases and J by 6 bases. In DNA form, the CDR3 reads TGTGCCAGCAGTCCGGACAGGGCTCAGCCCCAGCATTTT. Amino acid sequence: CASSPDRAQPQHF.

The CDR3 coding sequence is TGTGCCAGCAGCTACGACAGGGGAGTGTTTTATTCACCCCTCCACTTT. This translates into CASSYDRGVFYSPLHF. The J gene is TRBJ1-6, the V gene TRBV7-9, with TRBD1 identical over 8 bases. With V trimmed by 4 bases and J by 8 bases, 10 bases remained unmatched. This CDR3 has 16 amino acids. Germline V gene data show CDR1 as SEHNR and CDR2 as FQNEAQ (reference sequence).

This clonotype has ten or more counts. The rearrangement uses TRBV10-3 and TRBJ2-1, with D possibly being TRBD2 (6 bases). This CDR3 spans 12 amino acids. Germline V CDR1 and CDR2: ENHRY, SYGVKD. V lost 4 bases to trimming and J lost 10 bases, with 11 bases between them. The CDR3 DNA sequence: TGTGCCATCAGTGCGGTTACTAGCGAGCAGTTCTTC. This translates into CAISAVTSEQFF.

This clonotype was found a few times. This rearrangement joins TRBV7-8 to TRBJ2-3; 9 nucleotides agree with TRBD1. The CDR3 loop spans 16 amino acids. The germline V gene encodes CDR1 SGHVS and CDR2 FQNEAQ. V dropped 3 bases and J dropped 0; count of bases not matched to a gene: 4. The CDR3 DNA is TGTGCCAGCAGCTTTACACAGGGGGCGAGCACAGATACGCAGTATTTT. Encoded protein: CASSFTQGASTDTQYF.

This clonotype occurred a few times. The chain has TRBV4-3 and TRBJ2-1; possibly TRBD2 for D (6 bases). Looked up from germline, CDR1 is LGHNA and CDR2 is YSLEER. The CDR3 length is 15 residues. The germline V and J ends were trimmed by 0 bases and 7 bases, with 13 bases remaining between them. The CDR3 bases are TGCGCCAGCAGCCAAGAGGCTAGCGAGACTAATGAGCAGTTCTTC. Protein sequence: CASSQEASETNEQFF.